The present entry profiles one T cell receptor (beta chain) with its context. The sample belongs to a study of blood T cell repertoires in COVID-19. At the level of the study: Acute and convalescent COVID-19 specimens originated in the United States, Italy and Spain. Nucleic acid was either cDNA or gDNA, and it came from T cells, B-cell-depleted T cells, or PBMCs.

Germline CDR1 SGHDN, CDR2 FVKESK. Trimming took off 0 bases at V and 3 bases at J, with 14 bases between the two ends. The CDR3 runs to 16 residues. As handled by the study authors: Estimates of nucleated cell counts were drawn from the amplification of reference gene primers. Profiling relied on immunoSEQ multiplex PCR, and the TCRdb table lists in-frame clones only, not all of them. Clone size and V and J calls were adopted from that table, with D and trimming inferred from the DNA. The sample carries just under 40,000 clones, 70% to 90% recorded once. This TCR came from a human donor in a cohort sampled during active COVID-19. V gene TRBV14 combines with J gene TRBJ1-1, with D hard to call. What was sequenced was peripheral blood. DNA of the CDR3: TGTGCCAGCAGCCAAGAGCGGCTAAGACGGTACACTGAAGCTTTCTTT. Residues: CASSQERLRRYTEAFF. Looking up the rest from reference TRBV14 and TRBJ1-1 gives the full variable domain: EAGVTQFPSHSVIEKGQTVTLRCDPISGHDNLYWYRRVMGKEIKFLLHFVKESKQDESGMPNNRFLAERTGGTYSTLKVQPAELEDSGVYFCASSQERLRRYTEAFFGQGTRLTVV.